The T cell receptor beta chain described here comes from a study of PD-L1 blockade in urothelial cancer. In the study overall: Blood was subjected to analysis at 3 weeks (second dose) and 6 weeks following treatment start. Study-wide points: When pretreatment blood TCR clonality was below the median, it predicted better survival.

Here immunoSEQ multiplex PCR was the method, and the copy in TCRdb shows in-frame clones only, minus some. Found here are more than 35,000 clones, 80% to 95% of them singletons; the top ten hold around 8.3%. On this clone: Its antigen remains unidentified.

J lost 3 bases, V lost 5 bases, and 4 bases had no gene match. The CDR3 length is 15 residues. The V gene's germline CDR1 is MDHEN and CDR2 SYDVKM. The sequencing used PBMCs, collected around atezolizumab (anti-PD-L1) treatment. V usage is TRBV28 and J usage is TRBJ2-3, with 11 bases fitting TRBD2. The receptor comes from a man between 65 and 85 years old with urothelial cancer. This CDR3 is CASSAPSGGTDTQYF. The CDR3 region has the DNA TGTGCCAGCAGTGCCCCTAGCGGGGGGACAGATACGCAGTATTTT.